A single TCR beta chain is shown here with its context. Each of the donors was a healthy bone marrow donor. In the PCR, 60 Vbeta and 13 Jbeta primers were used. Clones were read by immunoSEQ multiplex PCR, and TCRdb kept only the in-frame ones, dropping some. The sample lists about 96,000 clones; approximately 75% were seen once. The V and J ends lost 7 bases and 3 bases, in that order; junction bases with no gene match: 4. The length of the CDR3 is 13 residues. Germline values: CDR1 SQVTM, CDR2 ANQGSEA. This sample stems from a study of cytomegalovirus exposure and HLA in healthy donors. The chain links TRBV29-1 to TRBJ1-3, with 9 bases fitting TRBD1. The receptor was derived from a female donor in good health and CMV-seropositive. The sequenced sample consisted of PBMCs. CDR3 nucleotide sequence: TGCAGCGCCGGGACAGGGAATGGAAACACCATATATTTT. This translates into CSAGTGNGNTIYF.